The rows below give T cell receptor beta chains drawn from one sample of a study of shared clonotypes between healthy human individuals. Clones were read by immunoSEQ multiplex PCR, and TCRdb kept only the in-frame ones, dropping some. This table holds roughly 1.4 million clones, 98% found once. Sequenced material: naive CD4+ T cells sorted from blood. The receptors stem from a man aged 25-40 years in good health. Each CDR3 is given with its conserved first and last residue. D genes are given only for firm matches. Not every row has a clone size; where given, it reads once, few, many or a size class.

V gene	J gene	CDR3 length	D gene	clone size	CDR3 DNA	CDR3 protein
TRBV18	TRBJ1-5	13	.	.	TGTGCCAGCTCATCCGCAGGGGATCAGCCCCAGCATTTT	CASSSAGDQPQHF
TRBV6-4	TRBJ2-6	14	.	.	TGTGCCAGCAGATCTAGCTCTGGGGCCAACGTCCTGACTTTC	CASRSSSGANVLTF
TRBV6-6	TRBJ2-2	16	.	.	TGTGCCAGCAGCAAAGGGGGGGGCGCAGGCACCGGGGAGCTGTTTTTT	CASSKGGGAGTGELFF
TRBV7-9	TRBJ2-2	12	.	.	TGTGCCAGCAGCCGGTACACCGGGGAGCTGTTTTTT	CASSRYTGELFF
TRBV7-2	TRBJ2-7	14	TRBD2	.	TGTGCCAGCAGCCCTGGACTAGCAAGCTACGAGCAGTACTTC	CASSPGLASYEQYF
TRBV7-3	TRBJ2-3	16	TRBD2	.	TGTGCCAGCAGCTTAACGTGGGCTAGCGGGAGAGATACGCAGTATTTT	CASSLTWASGRDTQYF
TRBV27	TRBJ2-3	14	.	.	TGTGCCAGCAGTTTATATCGAACCACAGATACGCAGTATTTT	CASSLYRTTDTQYF
TRBV14	TRBJ2-2	16	TRBD1	once	TGTGCCAGCAGCCCCCTTCCGGACAGGTTTTCCGGGGAGCTGTTTTTT	CASSPLPDRFSGELFF
TRBV5-1	TRBJ1-3	14	.	.	TGCGCCAGCAGCTTGGGCACCTCTGGAAACACCATATATTTT	CASSLGTSGNTIYF
TRBV18	TRBJ2-5	13	.	.	TGTGCCAGCTCACCACCGGTGGAGGAGACCCAGTACTTC	CASSPPVEETQYF
TRBV6-6	TRBJ1-5	14	.	.	TGTGCCAGCAGTTATCGGGGACAAAATCAGCCCCAGCATTTT	CASSYRGQNQPQHF
TRBV7-9	TRBJ2-5	14	.	.	TGTGCCAGCAGCTTATCAGGCGGGGAAGAGACCCAGTACTTC	CASSLSGGEETQYF